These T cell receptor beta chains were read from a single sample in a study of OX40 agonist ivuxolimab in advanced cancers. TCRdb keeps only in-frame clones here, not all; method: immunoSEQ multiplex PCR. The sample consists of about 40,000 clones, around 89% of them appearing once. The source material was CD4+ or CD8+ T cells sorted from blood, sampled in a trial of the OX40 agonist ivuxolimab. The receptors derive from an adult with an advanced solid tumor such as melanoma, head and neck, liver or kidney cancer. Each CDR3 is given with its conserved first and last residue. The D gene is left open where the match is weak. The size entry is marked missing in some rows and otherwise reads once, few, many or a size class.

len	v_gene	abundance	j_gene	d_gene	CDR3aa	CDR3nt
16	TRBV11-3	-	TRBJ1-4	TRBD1	CASNKKRGTVNEKLFF	TGTGCCAGCAACAAAAAAAGGGGGACAGTTAATGAAAAACTGTTTTTT
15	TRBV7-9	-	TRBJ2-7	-	CASSLLAGAGYEQYF	TGTGCCAGCAGCTTATTAGCAGGGGCGGGGTACGAGCAGTACTTC
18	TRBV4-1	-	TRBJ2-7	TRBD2	CASSQEVLGTSASYEQYF	TGCGCCAGCAGCCAAGAGGTCCTTGGGACTAGCGCGTCCTACGAGCAGTACTTC
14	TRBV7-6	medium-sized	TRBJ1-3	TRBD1	CASSPTGAGNTIYF	TGTGCCAGCAGCCCTACAGGGGCTGGAAACACCATATATTTT
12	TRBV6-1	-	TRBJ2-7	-	CASQVATYEQYF	TGTGCCAGCCAGGTTGCAACCTACGAGCAGTACTTC
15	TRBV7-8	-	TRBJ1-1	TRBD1	CASSPPTGSLTEAFF	TGTGCCAGCAGCCCCCCGACAGGGTCGCTCACTGAAGCTTTCTTT
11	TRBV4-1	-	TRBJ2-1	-	CASSGYNEQFF	TGCGCCAGCAGTGGCTACAATGAGCAGTTCTTC
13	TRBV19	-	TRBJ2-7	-	CASSMGGFNEQYF	TGTGCCAGTAGTATGGGGGGATTCAACGAGCAGTACTTC
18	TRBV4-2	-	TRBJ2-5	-	CASSQDPMERGGGETQYF	TGTGCCAGCAGCCAAGATCCCATGGAGCGGGGAGGGGGAGAGACCCAGTACTTC
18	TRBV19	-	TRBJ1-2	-	CASSNPRGDRTNVCGYTF	TGTGCCAGTAGTAATCCGAGGGGTGACAGAACCAACGTATGTGGCTACACCTTC
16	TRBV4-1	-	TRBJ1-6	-	CASSQEHGDYNSPLHF	TGCGCCAGCAGCCAAGAGCACGGGGACTATAATTCACCCCTCCACTTT
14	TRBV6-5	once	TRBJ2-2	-	CASSLVGGGRELFF	TGTGCCAGCAGCTTAGTGGGTGGAGGCCGGGAGCTGTTTTTT
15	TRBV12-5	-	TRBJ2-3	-	CASGLYGQSTDTQYF	TGTGCTAGTGGTTTATACGGACAGAGCACAGATACGCAGTATTTT
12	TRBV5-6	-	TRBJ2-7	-	CASSSGLYEQYF	TGTGCCAGCAGCTCCGGTCTCTACGAGCAGTACTTC
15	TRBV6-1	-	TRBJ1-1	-	CASSEARRVNTEAFF	TGTGCCAGCAGTGAAGCGAGAAGGGTAAACACTGAAGCTTTCTTT
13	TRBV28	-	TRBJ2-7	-	CASSLSTAYEQYF	TGTGCCAGCAGTTTATCGACGGCCTACGAGCAGTACTTC
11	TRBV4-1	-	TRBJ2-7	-	CATADRREQYF	TGCGCCACCGCGGACCGGCGCGAGCAGTACTTC
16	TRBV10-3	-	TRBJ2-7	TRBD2	CAISDPSSGVFYEQYF	TGTGCCATCAGTGACCCCTCTAGCGGGGTCTTCTACGAGCAGTACTTC
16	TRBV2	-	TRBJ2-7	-	CASSEVGGQGRHEQYF	TGTGCCAGCAGTGAAGTGGGAGGGCAGGGGAGGCACGAGCAGTACTTC
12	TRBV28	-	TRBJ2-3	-	CASRKGIDTQYF	TGTGCCAGCAGGAAAGGAATAGATACGCAGTATTTT
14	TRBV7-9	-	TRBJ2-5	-	CASSSWTTEETQYF	TGTGCCAGCAGCTCCTGGACTACCGAAGAGACCCAGTACTTC
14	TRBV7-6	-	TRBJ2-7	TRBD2	CASSLLLAGVEQYF	TGTGCCAGCAGCTTATTGCTAGCGGGAGTCGAGCAGTACTTC
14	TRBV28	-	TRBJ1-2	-	CASSLGTVIYGYTF	TGTGCCAGCAGTTTGGGGACCGTCATCTATGGCTACACCTTC
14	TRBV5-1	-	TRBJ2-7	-	CASSTAGSSYEQYF	TGCGCCAGCAGCACTGCTGGGAGCTCCTACGAGCAGTACTTC
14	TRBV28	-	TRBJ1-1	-	CASSLTEMNTEAFF	TGTGCCAGCAGTTTAACAGAAATGAACACTGAAGCTTTCTTT
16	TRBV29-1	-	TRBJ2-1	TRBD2	CSVRGLAGGSYNEQFF	TGCAGCGTACGGGGACTAGCGGGAGGATCCTACAATGAGCAGTTCTTC
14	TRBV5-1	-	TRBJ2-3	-	CASDFDLASDTQYF	TGCGCCAGCGACTTCGACCTAGCGTCAGATACGCAGTATTTT
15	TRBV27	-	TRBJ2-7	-	CASSSSMRRAYEQYF	TGTGCCAGCAGTTCCAGTATGAGGAGGGCCTACGAGCAGTACTTC
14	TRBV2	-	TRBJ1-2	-	CASSEYKTNYGYTF	TGTGCCAGCAGTGAGTACAAGACTAACTATGGCTACACCTTC
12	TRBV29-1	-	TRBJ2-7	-	CSACTNSYEQYF	TGCAGCGCCTGCACCAACTCCTACGAGCAGTACTTC
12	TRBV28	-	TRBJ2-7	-	CASSLMNYEQYF	TGTGCCAGCAGTCTTATGAACTACGAGCAGTACTTC
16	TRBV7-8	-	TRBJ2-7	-	CASSLGGLGSSYEQYF	TGTGCCAGCAGCTTAGGAGGACTGGGGAGCTCCTACGAGCAGTACTTC
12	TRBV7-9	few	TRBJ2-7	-	CASLDSSYEQYF	TGTGCCAGCCTAGACAGCTCCTACGAGCAGTACTTC
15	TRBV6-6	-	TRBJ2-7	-	CASSILRAALDEQYF	TGTGCCAGCAGCATCCTTCGAGCGGCATTGGACGAGCAGTACTTC
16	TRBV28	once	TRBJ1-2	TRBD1	CASSRTKNRGLNGYTF	TGTGCCAGCAGCCGCACTAAAAACAGGGGGCTGAATGGCTACACCTTC
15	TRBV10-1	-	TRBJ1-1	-	CASSEYPAQNTEAFF	TGCGCCAGCAGTGAGTACCCAGCACAGAACACTGAAGCTTTCTTT
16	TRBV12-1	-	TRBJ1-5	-	CASSNTEGARNQPQHF	TGTGCCAGCAGCAACACGGAGGGGGCGCGCAATCAGCCCCAGCATTTT
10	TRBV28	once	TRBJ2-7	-	CASRGYEQYF	TGCGCCAGCAGGGGCTACGAGCAGTACTTC
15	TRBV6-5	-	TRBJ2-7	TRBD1	CASSRQGARAYEQYF	TGTGCCAGCAGTCGACAGGGGGCGCGTGCTTACGAGCAGTACTTC
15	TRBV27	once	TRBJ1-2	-	CASSLSQTLNYGYTF	TGTGCCAGCAGTTTATCGCAGACCCTAAACTATGGCTACACCTTC
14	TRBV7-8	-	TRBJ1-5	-	CASSLRRGSQPQHF	TGTGCCAGCAGCCTTAGGAGGGGTAGTCAGCCCCAGCATTTT
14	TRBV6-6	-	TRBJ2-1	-	CASSYSGYDNEQFF	TGTGCCAGCAGTTACTCTGGCTACGACAATGAGCAGTTCTTC
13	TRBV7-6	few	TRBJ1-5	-	CASSSSLTQPQHF	TGTGCCAGCAGCTCCTCGCTCACTCAGCCCCAGCATTTT
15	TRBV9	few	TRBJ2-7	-	CASSVGASVPYEQYF	TGTGCCAGCAGCGTAGGGGCTAGTGTCCCCTACGAGCAGTACTTC
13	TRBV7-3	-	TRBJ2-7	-	CASSPFPGYEQYF	TGTGCCAGCAGCCCTTTCCCGGGGTACGAGCAGTACTTC
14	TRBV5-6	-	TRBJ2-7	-	CASGKGSASYEQYF	TGTGCCAGCGGTAAAGGCTCGGCCTCCTACGAGCAGTACTTC
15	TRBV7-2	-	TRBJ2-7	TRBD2	CASSLEAGGAYEQYF	TGTGCCAGCAGCTTAGAGGCGGGAGGAGCCTACGAGCAGTACTTC